This T cell receptor beta chain was documented in a study of blood T cell repertoires in COVID-19. Trimming shortened V by 1 base and J by 4 bases, and 9 bases separated the two germline ends. Germline V gene data show CDR1 as KGHDR and CDR2 as SFDVKD. The CDR3 runs 14 residues. Profiling relied on immunoSEQ multiplex PCR, and the TCRdb table lists in-frame clones only, not all of them. The sample has 200,000 to 250,000 clones; approximately 90% are singletons. The receptor comes from a man younger than 40 with COVID-19, enrolled during active disease. Sequences were obtained from peripheral blood. The chain joins TRBV24-1 to TRBJ1-2; D not certain. CDR3 sequence: CATSDFEGGYGYTF. The CDR3 DNA sequence: TGTGCCACCAGTGATTTCGAGGGTGGCTATGGCTACACCTTC.